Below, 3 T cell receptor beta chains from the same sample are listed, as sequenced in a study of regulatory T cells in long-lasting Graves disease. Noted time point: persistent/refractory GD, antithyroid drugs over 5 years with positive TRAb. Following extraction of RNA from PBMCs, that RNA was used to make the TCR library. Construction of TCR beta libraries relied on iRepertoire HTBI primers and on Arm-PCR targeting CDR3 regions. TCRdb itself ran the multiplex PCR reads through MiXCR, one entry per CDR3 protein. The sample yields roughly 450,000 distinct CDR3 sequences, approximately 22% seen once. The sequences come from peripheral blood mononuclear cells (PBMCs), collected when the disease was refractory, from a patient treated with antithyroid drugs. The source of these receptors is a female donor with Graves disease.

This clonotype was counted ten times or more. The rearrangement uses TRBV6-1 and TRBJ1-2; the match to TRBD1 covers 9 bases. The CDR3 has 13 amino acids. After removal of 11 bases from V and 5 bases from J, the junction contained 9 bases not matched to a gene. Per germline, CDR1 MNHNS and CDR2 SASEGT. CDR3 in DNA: TGTGCCTCCTGGACAGGGGCACTTTATGGCTACACCTTC. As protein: CASWTGALYGYTF.

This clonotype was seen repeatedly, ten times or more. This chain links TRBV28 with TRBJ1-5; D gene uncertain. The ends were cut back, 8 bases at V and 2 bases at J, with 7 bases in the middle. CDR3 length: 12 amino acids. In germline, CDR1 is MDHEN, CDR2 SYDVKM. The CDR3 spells CASGSGNQPQHF. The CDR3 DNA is TGTGCCAGCGGTTCGGGCAATCAGCCCCAGCATTTT.

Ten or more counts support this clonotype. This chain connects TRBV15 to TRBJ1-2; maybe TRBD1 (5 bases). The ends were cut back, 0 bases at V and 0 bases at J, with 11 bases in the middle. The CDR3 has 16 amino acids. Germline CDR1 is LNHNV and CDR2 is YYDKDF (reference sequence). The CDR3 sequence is CATSRDVQAPNYGYTF. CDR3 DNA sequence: TGTGCCACCAGCAGAGATGTACAGGCCCCTAACTATGGCTACACCTTC.